This passage covers 21 T cell receptor beta chains from one sample sequenced in a study of cytomegalovirus exposure and HLA in healthy donors. The PCR ran on 60 Vbeta and 13 Jbeta primers. The method was immunoSEQ multiplex PCR; TCRdb's version includes in-frame clones alone and lacks a portion of them. The sample comprises some 140,000 clones, around 75% of which are singletons, and around 3.1% rests with the top ten. The sample consisted of PBMCs. All receptors derive from a female donor in good health and CMV-seronegative.

There are a few counts of this clone. The V call is TRBV4-1, the J call TRBJ1-1, with D maybe TRBD1 (5 bases). Trimming took off 1 base at V and 5 bases at J, with 11 bases between the two ends. In germline, CDR1 is MGHRA, CDR2 YSYEKL. This CDR3 is 14 amino acids long. CDR3 nucleotide sequence: TGCGCCAGCAGCCAAGGGAGGGGAGGGACTGAAGCTTTCTTT. Encoded protein: CASSQGRGGTEAFF.

This chain joins TRBV11-2 and TRBJ2-1; TRBD1 matches 7 bases. The CDR3 is made up of 13 amino acids. Germline CDR1 and CDR2: SGHAT and FQNNGV. Unmatched junction bases numbered 9, after V lost 6 bases and J lost 10 bases. The CDR3 here is CASRPTARGEQFF. Here the CDR3 DNA reads TGTGCCAGCAGACCGACAGCCAGGGGGGAGCAGTTCTTC.

This clone appeared once. This chain links TRBV6-1 with TRBJ2-3; the match to TRBD2 covers 13 bases. V shed 6 bases, J shed 5 bases, and the junction held 2 bases outside the gene matches. The CDR3 is made up of 14 amino acids. Germline CDR1 and CDR2: MNHNS and SASEGT. CDR3 sequence (DNA): TGTGCCAGCAGGCGGACTAGCGGGGGAGATACGCAGTATTTT. Its protein is CASRRTSGGDTQYF.

This chain connects TRBV28 to TRBJ1-2; D may be TRBD1 (5 bases). V lost 3 bases to trimming and J lost 1 base, with 9 bases between them. The CDR3 runs to 14 residues. Germline CDR1 MDHEN, CDR2 SYDVKM. CDR3 amino acids: CASSLLQVNYGYTF. Here the CDR3 DNA reads TGTGCCAGCAGTTTGCTACAGGTTAACTATGGCTACACCTTC.

The rearrangement links TRBV28 to TRBJ2-2; possibly TRBD1 for D (6 bases). Germline-derived CDR1 and CDR2 are MDHEN and SYDVKM. The CDR3 is 15 residues long. The V gene lost 6 bases and the J gene lost 4 bases, with 15 bases spanning the gap. This CDR3 reads CASRWDTFPTGELFF. CDR3 in DNA: TGTGCCAGCAGATGGGACACCTTTCCCACCGGGGAGCTGTTTTTT. Complete variable domain (other parts from reference TRBV28 and TRBJ2-2): DVKVTQSSRYLVKRTGEKVFLECVQDMDHENMFWYRQDPGLGLRLIYFSYDVKMKEKGDIPEGYSVSREKKERFSLILESASTNQTSMYLCASRWDTFPTGELFFGEGSRLTVL.

The chain is built from TRBV30 and TRBJ2-5, with D possibly being TRBD2 (5 bases). Germline assignment: CDR1 GTSNPN and CDR2 SVGIG (reference sequence). The CDR3 covers 15 residues. Trimming shortened V by 3 bases and J by 4 bases, and 18 bases separated the two germline ends. The CDR3 DNA sequence: TGTGCCTGGAGAAAGGAGCCTAGCCGGCCAGAGACCCAGTACTTC. Protein product: CAWRKEPSRPETQYF.

The chain employs TRBV10-3 and TRBJ1-2, with TRBD1 matching 7 bases. Germline V lookup: CDR1 ENHRY, CDR2 SYGVKD. Trimming at V came to 3 bases and at J to 4 bases, leaving 8 bases not matched to a gene. The CDR3 runs 15 residues. The CDR3, as DNA: TGTGCCATCAGTGAATCAACAGGGGCTTTCTATGGCTACACCTTC. Translating it yields CAISESTGAFYGYTF.

V gene TRBV6-1 combines with J gene TRBJ1-3, with a tentative D call TRBD1 (6 bases). The V end was cut by 1 base, the J end by 13 bases, with 20 bases between. The CDR3 has 15 residues. Germline CDR1 is MNHNS and CDR2 is SASEGT. The CDR3 here is CASSEGLGGGQRIYF. In DNA form, the CDR3 reads TGTGCCAGCAGTGAAGGGTTGGGTGGCGGACAGCGGATATATTTT.

For the CDR3, the DNA is TGCGCCAGCAGTGAGTCGGACGGGAGGGCGGCAGATACGCAGTATTTT. Translating it yields CASSESDGRAADTQYF. The chain carries TRBV10-2 and TRBJ2-3; 8 bases are a match to TRBD2. The CDR3 is 16 amino acids. Germline CDR1 WSHSY, CDR2 SAAADI. V shed 0 bases and J 4 bases; nucleotides not matched to a gene: 6.

The chain links TRBV4-1 to TRBJ1-3, with D unresolved. The V gene's germline CDR1 is MGHRA and CDR2 YSYEKL. CDR3 size: 16 residues. Trimming shortened V by 3 bases and J by 3 bases, and 15 bases separated the two germline ends. CDR3 sequence reads: CASSHPARRLGNTIYF. CDR3 bases: TGCGCCAGCAGCCATCCTGCCAGGAGGCTTGGAAACACCATATATTTT.

Note on this clone: Possible read error: a much larger clone is one base away. The J gene is TRBJ1-2, the V gene TRBV6-6; tentative D call: TRBD1 (6 bases). The CDR3 runs 13 residues. Germline CDR1 and CDR2: MNHNY and SVGAGI (reference sequence). Trimming removed 4 bases from V and 2 bases from J, with 8 bases in between. CDR3 protein: CASSSDSNYGYTF. The CDR3 DNA reads TGTGCCAGCAGTTCGGACAGCAACTATGGCTACACCTTC.

This clone was observed a few times. V gene TRBV6-1 combines with J gene TRBJ2-5; D gene uncertain. The CDR3 consists of 15 residues. CDR1 and CDR2 from the germline V gene are MNHNS and SASEGT. V gave up 1 base and J gave up 1 base, with 10 bases separating them. CDR3 in amino acids: CASSEVERSQETQYF. CDR3 nucleotides: TGTGCCAGCAGTGAAGTTGAGCGTTCCCAAGAGACCCAGTACTTC.

The table lists this clone with a few counts. The chain is built from TRBV10-1 and TRBJ2-5, with 11 bases identical to TRBD2. The length of the CDR3 is 17 residues. Germline values: CDR1 WNHNN, CDR2 SYGVQD (reference sequence). The junction had 5 bases not matched to a gene; V was cut back by 1 base and J by 1 base. This chain's CDR3 is CASSELELAGVQETQYF. CDR3 DNA sequence: TGCGCCAGCAGTGAGTTGGAACTAGCGGGGGTCCAAGAGACCCAGTACTTC.

V and J are TRBV28 and TRBJ1-5, with 7 bases lining up with TRBD1. CDR3 length: 13 residues. The ends lost 7 bases at V and 3 bases at J; junction bases unmatched: 3. Germline V gene lookup returns CDR1 MDHEN and CDR2 SYDVKM. The CDR3 region has the DNA TGTGCCAGCAAAGACAGGGTCAATCAGCCCCAGCATTTT. Amino acid sequence: CASKDRVNQPQHF.

The chain recombines TRBV5-6 with TRBJ2-7; D is perhaps TRBD2 (5 bases). The CDR3 sequence is 14 residues long. V was clipped by 2 bases and J by 3 bases, with 12 bases between them. Germline lookup yields CDR1 SGHDT and CDR2 YYEEEE. CDR3 DNA: TGTGCCAGCAGCTTCCGGCCGGGGAGCTACGAGCAGTACTTC. Amino acids: CASSFRPGSYEQYF.

This chain connects TRBV28 to TRBJ1-2, with 8 bases that match TRBD1. This CDR3 region has 16 residues. J gave up 4 bases and V 1 base, and 8 bases lay outside the gene matches. Germline CDR1 MDHEN, CDR2 SYDVKM. The CDR3 DNA reads as TGTGCCAGCAGTTTATCCCGGACAGGGCGATTCTATGGCTACACCTTC. It codes for CASSLSRTGRFYGYTF.

V gene TRBV7-2 combines with J gene TRBJ1-1; perhaps TRBD1 as D (5 bases). V was clipped by 2 bases and J by 6 bases, with 13 bases between them. The CDR3 is 14 amino acids. Germline lookup yields CDR1 SGHTA and CDR2 FQGNSA. DNA of the CDR3: TGTGCCAGCAGCTTATCGGGGGAATTCGCTGAAGCTTTCTTT. Encoded protein: CASSLSGEFAEAFF.

This rearrangement joins TRBV11-2 to TRBJ2-3; 7 bases are a match to TRBD2. This CDR3 has 14 amino acids. From germline, CDR1 is SGHAT and CDR2 FQNNGV. Trimming at V came to 6 bases and at J to 3 bases, leaving 6 bases not matched to a gene. The CDR3 DNA sequence: TGTGCCAGCAGGGACCTAGCGGAGACAGATACGCAGTATTTT. This encodes CASRDLAETDTQYF.

The V gene is TRBV7-4, the J gene TRBJ2-3, with 9 bases matching TRBD2. The CDR3 is made up of 13 amino acids. The germline V gene has CDR1 SGHVT and CDR2 SQSDAQ. In nucleotides, the CDR3 is TGTGTAGGAGCGGGGGGTTTCACAGATACGCAGTATTTT. Its protein product is CVGAGGFTDTQYF.

The chain couples TRBV7-2 to TRBJ2-3; TRBD2 aligns across 9 bases. Trimming removed 5 bases from V and 5 bases from J; junction bases left unmatched: 11. There are 16 residues in the CDR3. Germline V gives CDR1 SGHTA, CDR2 FQGNSA. This CDR3 is CASSPPLAGLRDTQYF. Written as DNA, the CDR3 is TGTGCCAGCAGCCCCCCTCTAGCGGGGTTACGAGATACGCAGTATTTT.

J is TRBJ2-2 and V is TRBV7-2; 9 bases agree with TRBD2. The CDR3 loop spans 15 amino acids. Germline V lookup: CDR1 SGHTA, CDR2 FQGNSA. V dropped 2 bases and J dropped 5; count of bases not matched to a gene: 3. The CDR3 DNA is TGTGCCAGCAGCTTACTAGCGGGAAGGACCGGGGAGCTGTTTTTT. It yields the protein CASSLLAGRTGELFF.